These T cell receptor beta chains were read from a single sample in a study of CXCR3-negative and CXCR3-positive naive CD8 T cells. TCRdb re-called the 5' RACE reads and gives one entry per CDR3 protein, without DNA. The sample totals about 43,000 distinct CDR3 sequences; its top ten clones hold roughly 14%. The source material was memory CD8+ T cells from blood. Every receptor here comes from a human donor in good health. Some clones in this sample may be carry-over from other donors' samples. Both conserved end residues are part of each CDR3. Fields, in order: V gene, clone size, J gene, CDR3 protein. Part of the rows lack a size; the others show once, few, many or a class for expanded clones.

v_call: TRBV5-1
clone_size: .
j_call: TRBJ2-7
cdr3_aa: CASSFGQGNEQYF

v_call: TRBV19
clone_size: .
j_call: TRBJ2-1
cdr3_aa: CASSILASGGAVDEQFF

v_call: TRBV11-2
clone_size: .
j_call: TRBJ2-5
cdr3_aa: CASSRGAYGETQYF

v_call: TRBV5-1
clone_size: .
j_call: TRBJ2-7
cdr3_aa: CASSLAMGAEQYF

v_call: TRBV12-3/TRBV12-4
clone_size: .
j_call: TRBJ2-1
cdr3_aa: CASSPARNEQFF

v_call: TRBV9
clone_size: .
j_call: TRBJ2-5
cdr3_aa: CASSVAAGSETQYF

v_call: TRBV16
clone_size: .
j_call: TRBJ1-1
cdr3_aa: CASSQFVFDSNTEAFF

v_call: TRBV28
clone_size: .
j_call: TRBJ2-1
cdr3_aa: CASSLTSLSSYNEQFF

v_call: TRBV5-1
clone_size: .
j_call: TRBJ1-2
cdr3_aa: CASSFGGPNYGYTF

v_call: TRBV6-6
clone_size: .
j_call: TRBJ2-7
cdr3_aa: CASPPEGLTSGGEQYF

v_call: TRBV9
clone_size: .
j_call: TRBJ1-1
cdr3_aa: CASSVATMGEAFF

v_call: TRBV7-9
clone_size: .
j_call: TRBJ2-5
cdr3_aa: CASRRGPDMETQYF

v_call: TRBV7-2
clone_size: .
j_call: TRBJ2-5
cdr3_aa: CASSFVLAAGGEETQYF

v_call: TRBV6-5
clone_size: .
j_call: TRBJ2-7
cdr3_aa: CASSGRAVDEQYF

v_call: TRBV4-3
clone_size: .
j_call: TRBJ2-7
cdr3_aa: CASSQVTSGSYEQYF

v_call: TRBV28
clone_size: .
j_call: TRBJ2-1
cdr3_aa: CASSFMTTNNEQFF

v_call: TRBV6-4
clone_size: medium-sized
j_call: TRBJ2-2
cdr3_aa: CASSDGGNTGELFF

v_call: TRBV29-1
clone_size: .
j_call: TRBJ2-7
cdr3_aa: CSVAASDGTYEQYF

v_call: TRBV4-2
clone_size: medium-sized
j_call: TRBJ2-1
cdr3_aa: CASSQDDTSGGNEQFF

v_call: TRBV14
clone_size: .
j_call: TRBJ2-7
cdr3_aa: CASSESPQYEQYF

v_call: TRBV20-1
clone_size: .
j_call: TRBJ1-5
cdr3_aa: CSARDLEENQPQHF

v_call: TRBV7-6
clone_size: .
j_call: TRBJ2-3
cdr3_aa: CASSLGPVSNTDTQYF

v_call: TRBV6-2/TRBV6-3
clone_size: .
j_call: TRBJ2-2
cdr3_aa: CASSFLGLAGYAGELFF

v_call: TRBV7-9
clone_size: .
j_call: TRBJ2-7
cdr3_aa: CASSPDTRDAYEQYF

v_call: TRBV14
clone_size: .
j_call: TRBJ2-6
cdr3_aa: CASSRRTSGVAGANVLTF

v_call: TRBV6-6
clone_size: .
j_call: TRBJ2-5
cdr3_aa: CASSYSGQGVTQYF

v_call: TRBV4-2
clone_size: .
j_call: TRBJ1-3
cdr3_aa: CASSLRTEGNTIYF

v_call: TRBV24-1
clone_size: .
j_call: TRBJ2-7
cdr3_aa: CATSLVKCLIYEQYF

v_call: TRBV9
clone_size: .
j_call: TRBJ2-5
cdr3_aa: CASSGLAGAQETQYF

v_call: TRBV5-1
clone_size: .
j_call: TRBJ2-5
cdr3_aa: CASNRQGGEETQYF

v_call: TRBV7-2
clone_size: .
j_call: TRBJ2-5
cdr3_aa: CASSSRPTGGTQYF